This T cell receptor (beta chain) appears in the sequencing data of a study of human T cells and chemical hapten exposure. Time point here: pre-sensitization, week 0. Treatment here: therapeutic diphenylcyclopropenone sensitization with weekly scalp DPC. The germline CDR1 and CDR2 sequences are DFQATT and SNEGSKA (reference sequence). This CDR3 spans 16 amino acids. Trimming pared 0 bases from V and 0 bases from J, leaving 12 bases between. Authors' analysis steps: Sequenced samples showed a median of approximately 100,000 TCRs each, with counts running from around 20,000 to 690,000. From the RACE reads, TCRdb called clonotypes with MiXCR, one entry per CDR3 protein. The V and J calls here are based on TCRdb, not the publication. This sample carries 280,000 or so distinct CDR3 sequences, roughly 7.4% of them seen once, and the ten largest clones take more than 0.95%.

The TCR was taken from a man younger than 35 with alopecia areata. Some clones in this sample may be carry-over from other donors' samples. Here the sequenced sample was whole blood, taken in connection with sensitization to the hapten diphenylcyclopropenone (DPC). The chain employs TRBV20-1 and TRBJ1-3, with D maybe TRBD1 (5 bases). The DNA for the CDR3 is TGCAGTGCTAGAGATCAGACAGTCAGCTCTGGAAACACCATATATTTT. Protein: CSARDQTVSSGNTIYF.